These 4 T cell receptor beta chains originate from one sample sequenced in a study of memory CD4+ T cells and cytomegalovirus serostatus. Single viable CD3+CD4+CD8-CD45RO+ cells were sorted as the memory CD4+ T cells. TCRdb keeps only in-frame clones here, not all; method: immunoSEQ multiplex PCR. The sample includes about 96,000 clones, about four fifths seen only once; the top ten take about 3.6%. Sequenced sample: memory CD4+ T cells from blood. The source is an adult in good health and CMV-seropositive.

This clone was recorded a few times. V is TRBV4-1 and J is TRBJ1-4; 7 bases agree with TRBD1. Germline V gene data show CDR1 as MGHRA and CDR2 as YSYEKL. V lost 1 base to trimming and J lost 8 bases; unmatched junction nucleotides: 4. The CDR3 loop spans 14 amino acids. The CDR3 nucleotides read TGCGCCAGCAGCCAAGGTAGGGGGCGCGAAAAACTGTTTTTT. Amino acids: CASSQGRGREKLFF.

J is TRBJ2-2 and V is TRBV7-3; D possibly corresponds to TRBD2 (5 bases). Germline V CDR1 and CDR2: SGHTA, FQGTGA. This CDR3 is built from 16 residues. Trimming shortened V by 1 base and J by 1 base, and 10 bases separated the two germline ends. The CDR3, as DNA: TGTGCCAGCAGCTTAAATGAGGGTGGGAACACCGGGGAGCTGTTTTTT. It encodes CASSLNEGGNTGELFF.

CDR3 residues: CASSQGARGNQPQHF. CDR3 coding DNA: TGTGCCAGCAGCCAGGGGGCGCGAGGCAATCAGCCCCAGCATTTT. The chain recombines TRBV27 with TRBJ1-5; 8 bases agree with TRBD1. The CDR3 runs 15 residues. Germline V gives CDR1 MNHEY, CDR2 SMNVEV (reference sequence). The V gene end was trimmed by 6 bases and the J gene end by 2 bases; junction bases not matched to a gene: 6.

V gene TRBV4-1 combines with J gene TRBJ2-2, with 9 bases that match TRBD1. CDR3 length equals 17 residues. CDR1 MGHRA and CDR2 YSYEKL come from the germline V gene. The V and J ends lost 4 bases and 6 bases, in that order; junction bases with no gene match: 12. The CDR3 loop reads CASSRFGQGTNAGELFF. The CDR3 nucleotides are TGCGCCAGCAGCCGATTTGGACAGGGGACCAACGCCGGGGAGCTGTTTTTT.